These T cell receptor beta chains were read from a single sample in a study of CD8 T cells in Susac syndrome. TCRdb called the immunoSEQ multiplex PCR reads again in MiXCR, with one record for every CDR3 protein. The sample holds under 200,000 distinct CDR3 sequences, roughly 90% seen once. The sample consisted of CD4+ T cells from PBMCs. These TCRs come from a human donor with Susac syndrome. Both conserved end residues are part of each CDR3. The order of the fields is V gene, D gene, J gene, clone size, CDR3 DNA, CDR3 protein. The D gene is left open where the match is weak. Clone sizes are given selectively: once, few, many, or a class where the clone is expanded.

TRBV27	TRBD2	TRBJ2-7	.	TGTGCCAGCAGGCGACTAGCGGGGCTCGACTACGAGCAGTACTTC	CASRRLAGLDYEQYF
TRBV20-1	.	TRBJ1-3	.	TGCAGTGCTAGAGATATCGGCAGGGACTTAACTGGAAACACCATATATTTT	CSARDIGRDLTGNTIYF
TRBV29-1	.	TRBJ1-4	.	TGCAGCGTGGGGACAAGGACGGACGCAACTAATGAAAAACTGTTTTTT	CSVGTRTDATNEKLFF
TRBV2	TRBD2	TRBJ2-5	.	TGTGCCAGCAGGGGGACTAGCGGACCCCAAGAGACCCAGTACTTC	CASRGTSGPQETQYF
TRBV3-1	.	TRBJ2-3	.	TGTGCCAGCAGTCAAGCGGGTCACACAGATACGCAGTATTTT	CASSQAGHTDTQYF
TRBV24-1	.	TRBJ1-4	.	TGTGCCACCAGTGATCCAGGATTAGGTGAAAAACTGTTTTTT	CATSDPGLGEKLFF
TRBV2	.	TRBJ1-1	.	TGTGCCAGCAGAAAACTGGGACACGGGAACACTGAAGCTTTCTTT	CASRKLGHGNTEAFF
TRBV7-2	.	TRBJ2-2	.	TGTGCCAGCAGCCGACTAACGGCCCTCCTAGGGAACACCGGGGAGCTGTTTTTT	CASSRLTALLGNTGELFF
TRBV9	TRBD2	TRBJ2-5	once	TGTGCCAGCAGCGTAGACTCTAGCGGGGGGCCCAGACAAGAGACCCAGTACTTC	CASSVDSSGGPRQETQYF
TRBV29-1	.	TRBJ2-7	.	TGCAGCGTTGAAGGGACAGAGAGCTCCTACGAGCAGTACTTC	CSVEGTESSYEQYF
TRBV5-1	.	TRBJ1-5	.	TGCGCCAGCAGCGAGGGGACTGCAGGTCAGCTCCAGCATTTT	CASSEGTAGQLQHF
TRBV20-1	.	TRBJ1-1	.	TGCAGTGCTAGAAACAGGGTACGTAACACTGAAGCTTTCTTT	CSARNRVRNTEAFF
TRBV14	.	TRBJ1-3	.	TGTGCCAGCAGCCAAGGTCTCTCTGGAAACACCATATATTTT	CASSQGLSGNTIYF
TRBV5-4	.	TRBJ2-7	.	TGTGCCAGCAGCTTGGTTGGCGGTCGCTTCTACGAGCAGTACTTC	CASSLVGGRFYEQYF
TRBV11-1	TRBD2	TRBJ2-2	.	TGTGCCAGCAGCTTAGGAGCGGGGGTCGGGGAGCTGTTTTTT	CASSLGAGVGELFF
TRBV9	.	TRBJ1-2	.	TGTGCCAGCAGCGTAGGTGTAGGGGGTGACTATGGCTACACCTTC	CASSVGVGGDYGYTF
TRBV19	.	TRBJ2-5	.	TGTGCCAGTAGTCACACAGGAGGGGAGACCCAGTACTTC	CASSHTGGETQYF
TRBV7-2	.	TRBJ1-2	.	TGTGCCAGCAGCACTAGAGCAGGGTACTATGGCTACACCTTC	CASSTRAGYYGYTF
TRBV11-2	.	TRBJ2-7	.	TGTGCCAGCAGCTATCGAGCGGGTCCGGGACCTAGGGAGCAGTACTTC	CASSYRAGPGPREQYF
TRBV4-1	.	TRBJ1-4	few	TGCGCCAGCAGCCAAGAGACGCTGTTTACTGAAAAACTGTTTTTT	CASSQETLFTEKLFF
TRBV15	TRBD1	TRBJ1-2	.	TGTGCCACCAGCACCAGGACAGGGAGCTATGGCTACACCTTC	CATSTRTGSYGYTF
TRBV19	TRBD1	TRBJ1-2	.	TGTGCCAGTAGTACTACAGGGGTCGGCGGCTACACCTTC	CASSTTGVGGYTF
TRBV6-2/TRBV6-3	.	TRBJ2-5	.	TGTGCCAGCAGTTACTCCCCCGACAGCCAAGAGACCCAGTACTTC	CASSYSPDSQETQYF
TRBV3-1	TRBD1	TRBJ2-5	.	TGTGCCAGCAGCATACCTCACAGGGGGCTCTCGGAGACCCAGTACTTC	CASSIPHRGLSETQYF
TRBV3-1	.	TRBJ1-1	.	TGTGCCAGCAGCCAAGCGGGGATAAACACTGAAGCTTTCTTT	CASSQAGINTEAFF
TRBV20-1	.	TRBJ2-5	once	TGCAGTGCTTCCCCGGGTAGAGAGACCCAGTACTTC	CSASPGRETQYF
TRBV30	.	TRBJ1-2	.	TGTGCCTGGAGTGTCTATCAACGGTACACCTTC	CAWSVYQRYTF
TRBV30	TRBD2	TRBJ2-3	.	TGTGCCTGGAGTGTTTGGGTAGCGGGGTCAGATACGCAGTATTTT	CAWSVWVAGSDTQYF
TRBV28	TRBD2	TRBJ2-1	.	TGTGCCAGCGCGAGACTAGCGGGGAACAATGAGCAGTTCTTC	CASARLAGNNEQFF
TRBV3-1	.	TRBJ2-5	.	TGTGCCAGCAGCCAATTTGCCGGGCAAGAGACCCAGTACTTC	CASSQFAGQETQYF
TRBV6-1	TRBD1	TRBJ1-6	.	TGTGCCAGCGGGACAGGTGGGGACCATTCACCCCTCCACTTT	CASGTGGDHSPLHF
TRBV10-3	.	TRBJ1-2	.	TGTGCCATCAGTGAGATTTGGGATCTTAACTATGGCTACACCTTC	CAISEIWDLNYGYTF
TRBV3-1	TRBD1	TRBJ2-1	.	TGTGCCAGCAGCCCTCCTTCCGGGACAGGGTCAGACAATGAGCAGTTCTTC	CASSPPSGTGSDNEQFF
TRBV20-1	.	TRBJ2-2	.	TGCAGTGCTAGGCAGGGGAGCAACACCGGGGAGCTGTTTTTT	CSARQGSNTGELFF
TRBV3-1	.	TRBJ1-2	once	TGTGCCAGCAGCCAAGATCAGGCGCAAGTCTATGGCTACACCTTC	CASSQDQAQVYGYTF
TRBV5-4	.	TRBJ2-7	.	TGTGCCAGCAGCAGGGGGAACTACGAGCAGTACTTC	CASSRGNYEQYF
TRBV5-1	TRBD1	TRBJ2-5	once	TGCGCCAGCAGCGGGACAGGGAGAGAGACCCAGTACTTC	CASSGTGRETQYF
TRBV4-1	.	TRBJ1-2	.	TGCGCCAGCAGCCAACCTACTAGACGTCTGGGCTACACCTTC	CASSQPTRRLGYTF
TRBV6-1	.	TRBJ1-1	once	TGTGCCAGCACTAGTATGGAAGCTTTCTTT	CASTSMEAFF
TRBV9	.	TRBJ2-3	.	TGTGCCAGCAGCGCGGAGGTGGTTCGGAGCACAGATACGCAGTATTTT	CASSAEVVRSTDTQYF
TRBV7-9	.	TRBJ2-7	.	TGTGCCAGCAGCTTGGCCGGGACGGTGACCGACGAGCAGTACTTC	CASSLAGTVTDEQYF
TRBV6-2/TRBV6-3	.	TRBJ2-3	.	TGTGCCAGCAGTTACCATGGGGATACGCAGTATTTT	CASSYHGDTQYF
TRBV29-1	.	TRBJ1-1	once	TGCAGCGTATCAAGAACCTCCCGGAACACTGAAGCTTTCTTT	CSVSRTSRNTEAFF
TRBV9	.	TRBJ1-1	.	TGTGCCAGCAGCTCTTCAACAAGGCGCACTGAAGCTTTCTTT	CASSSSTRRTEAFF
TRBV30	.	TRBJ2-3	.	TGTGCCTCGACAGACCCGACTATCGGAGATACGCAGTATTTT	CASTDPTIGDTQYF
TRBV9	.	TRBJ2-3	.	TGTGCCAGCAGCGTAGACCGAGGGGTATCCACAGATACGCAGTATTTT	CASSVDRGVSTDTQYF
TRBV9	.	TRBJ2-1	.	TGTGCCAGCAGCCCGTCTTGGGCAAGCAATGAGCAGTTCTTC	CASSPSWASNEQFF
TRBV7-3	.	TRBJ2-3	.	TGTGCCAGCAGCTTTGACAGTAGCACAGATACGCAGTATTTT	CASSFDSSTDTQYF
TRBV7-3	TRBD2	TRBJ2-1	.	TGTGCCAGCAGCTATATGGGGATAGCGGGAGGTCCCTACAATGAGCAGTTCTTC	CASSYMGIAGGPYNEQFF
TRBV4-1	.	TRBJ1-5	.	TGCGCCAGCAGCCAAGATGTCGCTCAGCCCCAGCATTTT	CASSQDVAQPQHF
TRBV3-1	.	TRBJ2-2	.	TGTGCCAGCAGCCAACTGGAGGGCGCCGGGGAGCTGTTTTTT	CASSQLEGAGELFF